The present entry profiles one T cell receptor (beta chain) with its context. No antigen is known for it. The PCR made use of 60 Vbeta and 13 Jbeta primers. Measured with immunoSEQ multiplex PCR; TCRdb has only the in-frame clones, and not every one. The table lists about 190,000 clones, about 80% of them singletons. This sample is part of a study of cytomegalovirus exposure and HLA in healthy donors. Study results and caveats: There were about 160 TCR beta chains listed as cytomegalovirus-associated. It emerged from a later analysis that several of the most significant clusters appeared to be linked to common viral pathogens. Evidence from a later analysis indicated that most CMV-associated TCR beta chains looked HLA-restricted. Later analysis demonstrated an association between a missense DCLRE1C variant and TCR beta V- and J-gene trimming.

The length of the CDR3 is 15 residues. Germline CDR1 and CDR2: KGHSH and LQKENI. The V end was cut by 3 bases, the J end by 2 bases, with 14 bases between. This TCR derives from a woman between 40 and 50 years old in good health and CMV-seronegative. V and J are TRBV18 and TRBJ2-7; TRBD2 is a possible D gene (5 bases). Sequences were obtained from PBMCs. This CDR3 reads CASSPTLGPTYEQYF. Here the CDR3 DNA reads TGTGCCAGCTCACCCACACTAGGGCCGACCTACGAGCAGTACTTC.